These 28 T cell receptor beta chains were sequenced from one sample in a study of cytomegalovirus exposure and HLA in healthy donors. Some clones are missing from TCRdb's copy, which holds only in-frame ones; the method was immunoSEQ multiplex PCR. The table includes fewer than 150,000 clones, 70% to 85% detected once. Input material: PBMCs. These receptors originate from a man in his thirties or forties in good health and CMV-seropositive.

The V gene is TRBV15, the J gene TRBJ1-3, with D possibly being TRBD1 (5 bases). The V end was cut by 1 base, the J end by 4 bases, with 11 bases between. Per the germline V gene, CDR1 is LNHNV and CDR2 is YYDKDF (reference sequence). The CDR3 covers 15 residues. The CDR3 DNA follows: TGTGCCACCAGCAGAGGGGGCGTGCAAGGAAACACCATATATTTT. Protein product: CATSRGGVQGNTIYF. The full variable domain, rest sourced from reference TRBV15 and TRBJ1-3, is DAMVIQNPRYQVTQFGKPVTLSCSQTLNHNVMYWYQQKSSQAPKLLFHYYDKDFNNEADTPDNFQSRRPNTSFCFLDIRSPGLGDTAMYLCATSRGGVQGNTIYFGEGSWLTVV.

The chain carries TRBV7-2 and TRBJ1-6, with 8 bases lining up with TRBD1. CDR3 length equals 17 residues. V lost 4 bases and J lost 6; bases outside the gene matches: 11. Germline CDR1 and CDR2: SGHTA and FQGNSA. The DNA of the CDR3 is TGTGCCAGCAGCTCTGGGGGAAGGACAGGGTTTAATTCACCCCTCCACTTT. This gives the protein CASSSGGRTGFNSPLHF. Together with reference TRBV7-2 and TRBJ1-6, the CDR3 gives the full variable domain: GAGVSQSPSNKVTEKGKDVELRCDPISGHTALYWYRQSLGQGLEFLIYFQGNSAPDKSGLPSDRFSAERTGGSVSTLTIQRTQQEDSAVYLCASSSGGRTGFNSPLHFGNGTRLTVT.

This rearrangement joins TRBV29-1 to TRBJ1-1, with TRBD1 as a possible D gene (5 bases). Trimming took 1 base from V and 4 from J, leaving 10 bases between them. Looked up from germline, CDR1 is SQVTM and CDR2 is ANQGSEA. The CDR3 covers 13 residues. CDR3 coding DNA: TGCAGCGTTGAAGCGGCAGGGCGCACTGAAGCTTTCTTT. Protein: CSVEAAGRTEAFF.

The V gene is TRBV2, the J gene TRBJ1-1; a possible D gene is TRBD1 (5 bases). CDR3 length equals 15 residues. The V end was cut by 6 bases, the J end by 1 base, with 15 bases between. Germline V CDR1 and CDR2: SNHLY, FYNNEI. The CDR3 DNA reads as TGTGCCAGCAGGCCGGGGCCGGGGGGGAACACTGAAGCTTTCTTT. Amino acids: CASRPGPGGNTEAFF.

This chain joins TRBV6-6 and TRBJ2-7; D is unclear. Trimming shortened V by 7 bases and J by 0 bases, and 7 bases separated the two germline ends. Germline CDR1 and CDR2: MNHNY and SVGAGI (reference sequence). This CDR3 comprises 12 residues. The CDR3 loop reads CASTANSYEQYF. The CDR3 region has the DNA TGTGCCAGCACCGCGAACTCCTACGAGCAGTACTTC.

CDR3 in DNA: TGTGCCAGCTCACCAGTGGGGGCGGTTCTCCCTGAAGCTTTCTTT. Translating gives CASSPVGAVLPEAFF. The chain is built from TRBV18 and TRBJ1-1, with a weak D call TRBD1 (6 bases). The V end lost 2 bases, the J end lost 6 bases, and 16 bases lay between the germline ends. CDR3 length: 15 residues. The germline gives CDR1 KGHSH, CDR2 LQKENI.

This rearrangement joins TRBV5-1 to TRBJ2-7; 8 nucleotides line up with TRBD1. The V gene end was trimmed by 3 bases and the J gene end by 6 bases; junction bases not matched to a gene: 11. Germline V gene sequence: CDR1 SGHRS, CDR2 YFSETQ. This CDR3 is built from 15 residues. The CDR3 DNA reads TGCGCCAGCAGCTGGAGACAGGGGACCAGTGTCGAGCAGTACTTC. Residues: CASSWRQGTSVEQYF.

The chain links TRBV5-3 to TRBJ2-5, with a possible D match to TRBD1 (5 bases). TRBV5-3 is an ORF; its function is uncertain. V was trimmed by 0 bases and J by 2 bases, leaving 8 bases between them. CDR3 size: 14 residues. In nucleotides, the CDR3 is TGTGCCAGAAGCTTGGCAGGGATACAAGAGACCCAGTACTTC. Translating gives CARSLAGIQETQYF.

This chain joins TRBV18 and TRBJ1-5; D not certain. CDR3 length: 15 amino acids. Trimming took off 5 bases at V and 0 bases at J, with 11 bases between the two ends. The germline V gene encodes CDR1 KGHSH and CDR2 LQKENI. In DNA, the CDR3 is TGTGCCAGCTCAAAAGGTCGGGATAGCAATCAGCCCCAGCATTTT. Translated: CASSKGRDSNQPQHF.

V usage is TRBV9 and J usage is TRBJ1-2; 7 bases map to TRBD1. Germline-derived CDR1 and CDR2 are SGDLS and YYNGEE. The CDR3 has 15 residues. The V segment lost 3 bases and the J segment 2 bases; nucleotides outside the gene matches: 7. The CDR3 nucleotides are TGTGCCAGCAGCGCCAGACAGGGTATGAACTATGGCTACACCTTC. Encoded protein: CASSARQGMNYGYTF.

This clone came up a few times. This rearrangement joins TRBV2 to TRBJ1-1; no clear D gene. This CDR3 spans 13 amino acids. Trimming stripped 3 bases from V and 1 base from J, with 6 bases between. CDR1 and CDR2 (germline): SNHLY, FYNNEI. CDR3 loop: CASSDSGNTEAFF. The CDR3 bases are TGTGCCAGCAGTGACAGTGGGAACACTGAAGCTTTCTTT.

V usage is TRBV1 and J usage is TRBJ2-3; the tabulated D call, TRBD2, remains unverified against the DNA. TRBV1 is marked as a pseudogene. The CDR3 extends over 19 amino acids. The CDR3 region is CTSSQRDGRLAGGTDTQYF. CDR3 nucleotides: TGCACCAGCAGCCAAAGAGACGGGCGACTAGCGGGGGGGACAGATACGCAGTATTTT.

This clone was observed a single time. V usage is TRBV11-2 and J usage is TRBJ2-7, with 7 bases matching TRBD1. The germline V gene encodes CDR1 SGHAT and CDR2 FQNNGV. This CDR3 is built from 13 residues. V lost 3 bases and J lost 2; bases outside the gene matches: 1. In nucleotides, the CDR3 is TGTGCCAGCAGCTTGGGACAGCCCTACGAGCAGTACTTC. Protein: CASSLGQPYEQYF. The full variable domain, with the rest looked up from reference TRBV11-2 and TRBJ2-7, is EAGVAQSPRYKIIEKRQSVAFWCNPISGHATLYWYQQILGQGPKLLIQFQNNGVVDDSQLPKDRFSAERLKGVDSTLKIQPAKLEDSAVYLCASSLGQPYEQYFGPGTRLTVT.

This clone turned up a few times. This rearrangement joins TRBV9 to TRBJ2-7; a weak D match, TRBD2 (5 bases). From germline, CDR1 is SGDLS and CDR2 YYNGEE. CDR3 length: 14 amino acids. Trimming removed 3 bases from V and 2 bases from J, with 12 bases in between. In DNA, the CDR3 is TGTGCCAGCAGCGCGTCCCGGGGTCCCTACGAGCAGTACTTC. Amino acid sequence: CASSASRGPYEQYF.

The chain combines TRBV7-2 with TRBJ1-1; 8 bases are a match to TRBD1. Germline CDR1 reads SGHTA; CDR2 reads FQGNSA. V shed 5 bases and J 3 bases; nucleotides not matched to a gene: 8. The CDR3 has 15 residues. The CDR3 DNA reads as TGTGCCAGCAGCCCACAGACAGGGGTCGACACTGAAGCTTTCTTT. Its translation is CASSPQTGVDTEAFF.

V and J are TRBV14 and TRBJ2-7; 7 bases are a match to TRBD2. Per germline, CDR1 SGHDN and CDR2 FVKESK. The CDR3 runs to 20 residues. V shed 0 bases, J shed 2 bases, and the junction held 19 bases outside the gene matches. CDR3: CASSQDSGRVPKPITYEQYF. Here the CDR3 DNA reads TGTGCCAGCAGCCAAGATTCGGGGAGGGTTCCAAAACCTATTACCTACGAGCAGTACTTC.

V is TRBV25-1 and J is TRBJ2-5; D unresolved. V lost 4 bases to trimming and J lost 6 bases, with 6 bases between them. The CDR3 is 11 amino acids. Germline CDR1 reads MGHDK; CDR2 reads SYGVNS. CDR3 DNA sequence: TGTGCCAGCAGTGGGGCGAAGACCCAGTACTTC. Its protein product is CASSGAKTQYF.

This sequence joins TRBV4-1 and TRBJ1-1; TRBD1 is a possible D gene (6 bases). The V and J ends lost 3 bases and 10 bases respectively, with 15 bases between them. Germline V gene data show CDR1 as MGHRA and CDR2 as YSYEKL. This CDR3 contains 13 residues. The CDR3 is CASSHEGGGVAFF. The CDR3 DNA reads as TGCGCCAGCAGCCACGAAGGGGGTGGAGTAGCTTTCTTT.

This clone was observed a single time. The chain carries TRBV27 and TRBJ1-2; possibly TRBD1 for D (6 bases). The V end was cut by 3 bases, the J end by 8 bases, with 13 bases between. The germline CDR1 and CDR2 sequences are MNHEY and SMNVEV (reference sequence). There are 13 residues in the CDR3. CDR3 region: CASSFTGSQGYTF. CDR3 coding DNA: TGTGCCAGCAGTTTTACAGGGTCCCAGGGCTACACCTTC.

The chain recombines TRBV6-5 with TRBJ2-2; no clear D. The germline V and J ends were trimmed by 9 bases and 7 bases, with 9 bases remaining between them. The CDR3 is 11 residues long. CDR1 MNHEY and CDR2 SVGAGI come from the germline V gene. This CDR3 reads CASFSFGELFF. The CDR3 bases are TGTGCCAGTTTCTCTTTCGGGGAGCTGTTTTTT.

V gene TRBV5-6 combines with J gene TRBJ2-2, with TRBD1 as a possible D gene (6 bases). Germline V gene lookup returns CDR1 SGHDT and CDR2 YYEEEE. The CDR3 spans 14 residues. Between the trimmed V and J ends, which lost 3 bases and 6 bases, there was a span of 12 bases. This CDR3 reads CASSSNQGSGELFF. DNA of the CDR3: TGTGCCAGCAGCTCGAACCAGGGGTCCGGGGAGCTGTTTTTT.

This rearrangement joins TRBV7-6 to TRBJ2-1, with D perhaps matching TRBD2 (6 bases). There are 12 residues in the CDR3. CDR1 is SGHVS, CDR2 FNYEAQ, per germline. V was pared by 4 bases and J by 7 bases, with 8 bases between. The CDR3 loop reads CASSSGGNEQFF. Here the CDR3 DNA reads TGTGCCAGCAGCTCCGGGGGTAATGAGCAGTTCTTC.

The rearrangement uses TRBV6-5 and TRBJ2-1; maybe TRBD2 (6 bases). V was shortened by 6 bases and J by 6 bases, with 12 bases between the two germline ends. CDR3 length equals 13 residues. The germline gives CDR1 MNHEY, CDR2 SVGAGI. Written as DNA, the CDR3 is TGTGCCAGCAGCCGCGGGACTGTCAATGAGCAGTTCTTC. Its translation is CASSRGTVNEQFF.

The CDR3 is CASSSGILQETQYF. Written as DNA, the CDR3 is TGTGCCAGCAGCTCCGGGATTCTCCAAGAGACCCAGTACTTC. This chain joins TRBV7-9 and TRBJ2-5; tentative D call: TRBD2 (5 bases). Per germline, CDR1 SEHNR and CDR2 FQNEAQ (reference sequence). The CDR3 contains 14 residues. The V end was cut by 4 bases, the J end by 1 base, with 10 bases between.

This rearrangement joins TRBV5-6 to TRBJ1-1, with 9 bases aligning to TRBD1. V gave up 2 bases and J gave up 3 bases; unmatched junction bases: 17. The CDR3 totals 19 residues. Germline lookup yields CDR1 SGHDT and CDR2 YYEEEE. As DNA, the CDR3 is TGTGCCAGCAGCTTAATTGGTTGGACAGGGGTGGAAGAAGACACTGAAGCTTTCTTT. This gives the protein CASSLIGWTGVEEDTEAFF.

V gene TRBV5-6 combines with J gene TRBJ1-2; 7 bases agree with TRBD1. Trimming removed 7 bases from V and 4 bases from J; junction bases left unmatched: 7. The length of the CDR3 is 13 residues. Germline-derived CDR1 and CDR2 are SGHDT and YYEEEE. CDR3 amino acids: CASGIQGLYGYTF. The CDR3 DNA follows: TGTGCCAGCGGAATACAGGGGCTCTATGGCTACACCTTC. The whole variable domain, filled in from reference TRBV5-6 and TRBJ1-2, reads DAGVTQSPTHLIKTRGQQVTLRCSPKSGHDTVSWYQQALGQGPQFIFQYYEEEERQRGNFPDRFSGHQFPNYSSELNVNALLLGDSALYLCASGIQGLYGYTFGSGTRLTVV.

The chain joins TRBV9 to TRBJ2-7; 7 bases align to TRBD1. Per germline, CDR1 SGDLS and CDR2 YYNGEE. The CDR3 covers 13 residues. After removal of 3 bases from V and 7 bases from J, the junction contained 7 bases not matched to a gene. CDR3 residues: CASSETGVVEQYF. The CDR3 DNA sequence: TGTGCCAGCAGCGAAACAGGGGTGGTTGAGCAGTACTTC.

The chain links TRBV5-1 to TRBJ2-2, with D possibly matching TRBD1 (6 bases). Germline values: CDR1 SGHRS, CDR2 YFSETQ. The ends were cut back, 4 bases at V and 0 bases at J, with 10 bases in the middle. This CDR3 has 15 residues. As DNA, the CDR3 is TGCGCCAGCAGCGTTACAGGGACGAACACCGGGGAGCTGTTTTTT. It is translated as CASSVTGTNTGELFF.